Listed here are 11 T cell receptor beta chains from one sample, sequenced in a study of OX40 agonist ivuxolimab in advanced cancers. The assay was immunoSEQ multiplex PCR, and TCRdb's table has in-frame clones only and misses some. Among about 18,000 clones, about 84% were seen once, and the ten largest hold approximately 14%. This specimen was CD4+ or CD8+ T cells sorted from blood, taken in a trial of the OX40 agonist ivuxolimab. These receptors were taken from an adult with an advanced solid tumor such as melanoma, head and neck, liver or kidney cancer.

This rearrangement joins TRBV6-1 to TRBJ1-1; D unresolved. This CDR3 region has 13 residues. Looked up from germline, CDR1 is MNHNS and CDR2 is SASEGT. Deletions cut 0 bases from V and 11 bases from J, with 13 bases between. The CDR3 sequence is CASSEAPDPKAFF. In DNA form, the CDR3 reads TGTGCCAGCAGTGAAGCGCCAGACCCTAAGGCTTTCTTT.

The chain carries TRBV18 and TRBJ2-1; D unclear. Trimming removed 3 bases from V and 7 bases from J, with 10 bases in between. From germline, CDR1 is KGHSH and CDR2 LQKENI. CDR3 size: 13 residues. CDR3: CASSPPDGNEQFF. The CDR3 DNA follows: TGTGCCAGCTCACCTCCGGACGGGAATGAGCAGTTCTTC.

V usage is TRBV30 and J usage is TRBJ1-6, with TRBD1 matching over 7 bases. The CDR3 is 14 amino acids. The germline gives CDR1 GTSNPN, CDR2 SVGIG (reference sequence). V was clipped by 1 base and J by 6 bases; unmatched bases: 3. CDR3 nucleotide sequence: TGTGCCTGGAGTGCTGGACAGGCTAATTCACCCCTCCACTTT. Amino acid sequence: CAWSAGQANSPLHF.

This chain uses TRBV9 with TRBJ2-1, with 9 bases matching TRBD1. With 4 bases clipped from V and 3 bases from J, the junction kept 17 bases outside the gene matches. Germline V gene lookup returns CDR1 SGDLS and CDR2 YYNGEE. This CDR3 has 19 residues. CDR3 sequence reads: CASSPRWTGVFHLYNEQFF. CDR3 coding DNA: TGTGCCAGCAGCCCCCGATGGACAGGGGTTTTCCATCTCTACAATGAGCAGTTCTTC. The variable domain in full, with the rest retrieved from reference TRBV9 and TRBJ2-1, is DSGVTQTPKHLITATGQRVTLRCSPRSGDLSVYWYQQSLDQGLQFLIQYYNGEERAKGNILERFSAQQFPDLHSELNLSSLELGDSALYFCASSPRWTGVFHLYNEQFFGPGTRLTVL.

This chain links TRBV5-1 with TRBJ1-1, with D perhaps TRBD1 (6 bases). This CDR3 has 15 residues. Germline-derived CDR1 and CDR2 are SGHRS and YFSETQ. V gave up 3 bases and J gave up 7 bases, with 19 bases separating them. CDR3 sequence: CASSWGGSGGNEAFF. The DNA of the CDR3 is TGCGCCAGCAGCTGGGGAGGGTCCGGGGGCAATGAAGCTTTCTTT.

This rearrangement joins TRBV6-5 to TRBJ2-2; 8 bases match TRBD1. The V segment lost 5 bases and the J segment 5 bases; nucleotides outside the gene matches: 7. CDR1 and CDR2 from the germline V gene are MNHEY and SVGAGI. The CDR3 consists of 15 residues. CDR3 DNA sequence: TGTGCCAGCAGTCTCGGACAGGGTATAACCGGGGAGCTGTTTTTT. Its translation is CASSLGQGITGELFF.

This chain links TRBV14 with TRBJ2-7; 7 positions agree with TRBD2. The CDR3 totals 14 residues. CDR1 and CDR2 from the germline V gene are SGHDN and FVKESK. V trimming: 0 bases; J trimming: 6 bases; junction bases outside the gene matches: 5. The CDR3 region is CASSQEVGRAEQYF. DNA for the CDR3: TGTGCCAGCAGCCAAGAAGTAGGGAGGGCCGAGCAGTACTTC.

The J gene is TRBJ1-1, the V gene TRBV19; TRBD1 matches 9 bases. Germline loops: CDR1 LNHDA, CDR2 SQIVND (reference sequence). V shed 5 bases, J shed 6 bases, and the junction held 7 bases outside the gene matches. The CDR3 is 14 amino acids. The CDR3 sequence is CASSVGQGWPEAFF. The DNA for the CDR3 is TGTGCCAGTAGTGTGGGACAGGGATGGCCTGAAGCTTTCTTT.

The V gene is TRBV9, the J gene TRBJ2-5; D is unclear. The DNA end lines up better with TRBJ2-7; the J call may be wrong. The CDR3 spans 15 residues. Germline CDR1 and CDR2: SGDLS and YYNGEE. CDR3 sequence (DNA): TGTGCCAGCAGCGTAGGCGCTGCGGACCCCTACGAGCAGTACTTC. As protein: CASSVGAADPYEQYF.

The CDR3 reads CASRRETFEETQYF. In nucleotides, the CDR3 is TGCGCCAGCAGACGCGAGACATTTGAGGAGACCCAGTACTTC. The J gene is TRBJ2-5, the V gene TRBV5-1; D unclear. V was cut by 5 bases and J by 5 bases, with 16 bases left in between. CDR3 size: 14 residues. Germline-derived CDR1 and CDR2 are SGHRS and YFSETQ.

J is TRBJ1-4 and V is TRBV10-3; 7 bases map to TRBD1. V lost 0 bases to trimming and J lost 4 bases; unmatched junction nucleotides: 5. This CDR3 has 16 residues. Germline values: CDR1 ENHRY, CDR2 SYGVKD. CDR3 in amino acids: CAISESWTGSNEKLFF. The CDR3 nucleotides read TGTGCCATCAGTGAGTCATGGACAGGCAGTAATGAAAAACTGTTTTTT.